This record looks at one T cell receptor (beta chain) sequence and its context. The method was immunoSEQ multiplex PCR; TCRdb's version includes in-frame clones alone and lacks a portion of them. This repertoire shows roughly 200,000 clones, 65% to 90% found once; its top ten account for over 9.5%. This sample was included in a study of blood T cell repertoires in COVID-19. For the study at large: There were acute and convalescent COVID-19 samples, and they came from the United States, Italy and Spain.

The material sequenced was PBMCs or T cells enriched from blood (not recorded which). This TCR was sampled from a middle-aged man who had recovered from COVID-19.

The CDR3 sequence is CASSQPRQGGTEAFF. The CDR3, as DNA: TGCGCCAGCAGCCAACCAAGACAGGGTGGAACTGAAGCTTTCTTT. The chain joins TRBV4-1 to TRBJ1-1; 7 bases align to TRBD1. The CDR3 runs to 15 residues. V was pared by 2 bases and J by 5 bases, with 8 bases of the junction left unmatched. Looked up from germline, CDR1 is MGHRA and CDR2 is YSYEKL.